This passage covers 29 T cell receptor beta chains from one sample sequenced in a study of blood T cells in healthy people across ages. Sample-barcoded 5' priming and a J-beta primer mix drove a second PCR of roughly 6 to 12 cycles. TCRdb independently ran MiXCR on the 5' RACE reads; one entry per CDR3 protein. The data hold 1 million or so distinct CDR3 sequences, with 20% to 25% observed a single time. These data also formed part of another study, on T cells of mothers and their children.

The sample consisted of blood. The receptors come from a girl aged 2-9 years in good health.

This clonotype was seen more than once but under ten times. This chain connects TRBV7-9 to TRBJ2-5; TRBD2 matches at 7 bases. The CDR3 loop spans 13 amino acids. The trim removed 10 bases at V and 2 bases at J, leaving 7 bases unmatched. CDR1 is SEHNR, CDR2 FQNEAQ, per germline (reference sequence). CDR3 DNA: TGTGCCACTAGCTCGGGACTACAAGAGACCCAGTACTTC. Translation: CATSSGLQETQYF.

This clonotype was detected a few times. The rearrangement links TRBV4-1 to TRBJ1-4; D is perhaps TRBD1 (5 bases). V was shortened by 4 bases and J by 5 bases, with 14 bases between the two germline ends. The CDR3 totals 15 residues. Germline CDR1 MGHRA, CDR2 YSYEKL. The CDR3 sequence: CASSLPGGGNEKLFF. The CDR3, as DNA: TGCGCCAGCAGCCTGCCCGGGGGAGGGAATGAAAAACTGTTTTTT.

The rearrangement uses TRBV7-9 and TRBJ2-3; D is unclear. Per the germline V gene, CDR1 is SEHNR and CDR2 is FQNEAQ (reference sequence). The CDR3 loop spans 17 amino acids. The V end was cut by 4 bases, the J end by 1 base, with 18 bases between. CDR3 DNA: TGTGCCAGCAGCTGGAACTTAGAGTGGTATCGCACAGATACGCAGTATTTT. This encodes CASSWNLEWYRTDTQYF.

The chain links TRBV12-3 or TRBV12-4 to TRBJ2-7; D is unresolved. The CDR3 loop spans 14 amino acids. Trimming stripped 5 bases from V and 3 bases from J, with 14 bases between. CDR3 sequence: CASSLWADDYEQYF. CDR3 coding DNA: TGTGCCAGCAGTCTCTGGGCGGACGACTACGAGCAGTACTTC.

This chain's CDR3 is CASSASGGGNQPQHF. The CDR3 DNA sequence: TGTGCCAGCAGCGCATCAGGGGGCGGCAATCAGCCCCAGCATTTT. The chain has TRBV9 and TRBJ1-5, with 8 bases matching TRBD1. CDR1 is SGDLS, CDR2 YYNGEE, per germline. The V gene end was trimmed by 3 bases and the J gene end by 2 bases; junction bases not matched to a gene: 4. The CDR3 spans 15 residues.

With regard to this clonotype: One end of the junction fails to match germline, which may point to a read error. The chain has TRBV6-2 or TRBV6-3 and TRBJ2-7; the D is unclear. The CDR3 runs to 12 residues. Looked up from germline, CDR1 is MNHEY and CDR2 is SVGEGT. As DNA, the CDR3 is TGTGCCAGCAGTGCCGGAATGGAGATAACCCAGTTC. Protein sequence: CASSAGMEITQF.

As concerns this clonotype: A much larger clone is a single base away; this may be a read error. The V and J genes are TRBV12-3 or TRBV12-4 and TRBJ1-2; D uncertain. This CDR3 is 11 amino acids long. The CDR3 coding sequence is TGTGCCGGCAGCCTTAACTATGGCTACACCTTC. Translated: CAGSLNYGYTF.

V and J are TRBV29-1 and TRBJ2-5; TRBD1 matches at 12 bases. The CDR3 runs 14 residues. CDR1 is SQVTM and CDR2 is ANQGSEA in the germline V gene. V was pared by 6 bases and J by 4 bases, with 6 bases of the junction left unmatched. The chain's CDR3 is CSVSGTGGLETQYF. CDR3 coding DNA: TGCAGCGTCTCCGGGACAGGGGGCCTAGAGACCCAGTACTTC.

The chain is built from TRBV27 and TRBJ2-3; D is unclear. The germline V gene encodes CDR1 MNHEY and CDR2 SMNVEV (reference sequence). This CDR3 comprises 13 residues. V dropped 5 bases and J dropped 0 bases, with 6 bases sitting between them. The CDR3 loop is CASSVRSTDTQYF. For the CDR3, the DNA is TGTGCCAGCAGTGTCCGGAGCACAGATACGCAGTATTTT.

J is TRBJ1-1 and V is TRBV9; D is unclear. Germline V gene lookup returns CDR1 SGDLS and CDR2 YYNGEE. Trimming took off 6 bases at V and 1 base at J, with 10 bases between the two ends. The CDR3 extends over 13 amino acids. The CDR3 DNA is TGTGCCAGCAAGGGAGTCGGGAACACTGAAGCTTTCTTT. Protein product: CASKGVGNTEAFF.

The rearrangement links TRBV7-3 to TRBJ1-2, with D possibly being TRBD1 (6 bases). This CDR3 contains 13 residues. V was clipped by 5 bases and J by 7 bases, with 14 bases between them. Per the germline V gene, CDR1 is SGHTA and CDR2 is FQGTGA. DNA of the CDR3: TGTGCCAGCAGCCCGGACAGAAATGTTGGCTACACCTTC. Amino acids: CASSPDRNVGYTF.

The V call is TRBV24-1, the J call TRBJ2-3; possible D gene TRBD1, 5 bases. CDR1 is KGHDR, CDR2 SFDVKD, per germline. V lost 6 bases and J lost 6, with 6 bases in between. There are 11 residues in the CDR3. DNA for the CDR3: TGTGCCACCAGTTCAGGGGATACGCAGTATTTT. This codes for CATSSGDTQYF.

The chain uses TRBV20-1 and TRBJ2-7, with D possibly TRBD2 on 5 matching bases. V dropped 3 bases and J dropped 2 bases, with 14 bases sitting between them. The CDR3 spans 14 residues. CDR1 DFQATT and CDR2 SNEGSKA come from the germline V gene (reference sequence). CDR3 residues: CSASPPLAAYEQYF. The CDR3 DNA follows: TGCAGTGCTAGTCCCCCCCTAGCTGCCTACGAGCAGTACTTC.

This clonotype occurred a few times. The V and J genes are TRBV7-2 and TRBJ2-1; D is undetermined. The V end lost 2 bases, the J end lost 10 bases, and 12 bases lay between the germline ends. Germline loops: CDR1 SGHTA, CDR2 FQGNSA. The CDR3 runs 13 residues. In DNA form, the CDR3 reads TGTGCCAGCAGCTTATGGGCGGTGGGAGAGCAGTTCTTC. Encoded protein: CASSLWAVGEQFF.

This clonotype was picked up a small number of times. V gene TRBV29-1 combines with J gene TRBJ2-1; no clear D gene. The CDR3 is made up of 14 amino acids. V was shortened by 4 bases and J by 0 bases, with 10 bases between the two germline ends. From germline, CDR1 is SQVTM and CDR2 ANQGSEA. CDR3 DNA: TGCAGCGTTGTGGGCCTAAGCTCCTACAATGAGCAGTTCTTC. Amino acid sequence: CSVVGLSSYNEQFF.

This clonotype was detected a few times. The genes are TRBV13 and TRBJ1-2; D might be TRBD1 (5 bases). V was shortened by 7 bases and J by 3 bases, with 21 bases between the two germline ends. CDR1 and CDR2 from the germline V gene are PRHDT and FYEKMQ (reference sequence). CDR3 length equals 16 residues. The CDR3 here is CASTLGGPGRYYGYTF. The CDR3 nucleotides are TGTGCCAGCACCCTGGGGGGACCGGGGAGGTACTATGGCTACACCTTC.

The chain combines TRBV6-2 or TRBV6-3 with TRBJ2-5; tentatively, D is TRBD2 (5 bases). V lost 2 bases and J 3 bases, leaving 19 bases between the germline ends. Germline V gene sequence: CDR1 MNHEY, CDR2 SVGEGT. CDR3 length equals 17 residues. The CDR3 reads CASSYMVARAKKETQYF. The CDR3 bases are TGTGCCAGCAGTTACATGGTAGCGAGAGCGAAGAAAGAGACCCAGTACTTC.

The chain links TRBV28 to TRBJ2-7, with a tentative D call TRBD2 (6 bases). CDR3 length: 13 residues. V lost 8 bases and J 2 bases, leaving 13 bases between the germline ends. Germline CDR1 is MDHEN and CDR2 is SYDVKM. The CDR3 loop reads CASGGGLPYEQYF. CDR3 bases: TGTGCCAGCGGTGGAGGGTTGCCCTACGAGCAGTACTTC.

Remarks on this clonotype: One end of the junction varies from germline; a read error may be responsible. The chain couples TRBV28 to TRBJ1-1, with D uncertain. Per the germline V gene, CDR1 is MDHEN and CDR2 is SYDVKM. The CDR3 sequence is 14 residues long. CDR3 loop: CASSLWTENTEAFF. For the CDR3, the DNA is TGTGCCAGCAGTCTATGGACGGAGAACACTGAAGCTTTCTTT.

V and J are TRBV28 and TRBJ1-1; D remains unclear. The germline CDR1 and CDR2 sequences are MDHEN and SYDVKM. V lost 2 bases to trimming and J lost 6 bases, with 10 bases between them. This CDR3 is built from 13 residues. Written as DNA, the CDR3 is TGTGCCAGCAGTTTAAAGGCCCAAGCTGAAGCTTTCTTT. Translating it yields CASSLKAQAEAFF.

The rearrangement uses TRBV27 and TRBJ1-1; unclear D gene. V lost 5 bases and J 4 bases, leaving 14 bases between the germline ends. The V gene's germline CDR1 is MNHEY and CDR2 SMNVEV (reference sequence). The CDR3 is 14 amino acids. For the CDR3, the DNA is TGTGCCAGCAGTCCACCGGGTGCTACCACTGAAGCTTTCTTT. Protein sequence: CASSPPGATTEAFF.

The chain is built from TRBV11-3 and TRBJ2-5; 8 bases fit TRBD2. Germline lookup yields CDR1 SGHNT and CDR2 YENEEA. CDR3 size: 16 residues. The V and J ends lost 1 base and 5 bases, in that order; junction bases with no gene match: 9. CDR3 region: CASSLGRGGSMETQYF. CDR3 coding DNA: TGTGCCAGCAGCTTAGGGCGCGGGGGGTCGATGGAGACCCAGTACTTC.

This clonotype was seen only a few times. The chain uses TRBV5-1 and TRBJ2-2; the match to TRBD2 covers 7 bases. CDR1 and CDR2 (germline): SGHRS, YFSETQ. CDR3 length: 14 amino acids. With V trimmed by 6 bases and J by 6 bases, 8 bases remained unmatched. The CDR3 bases are TGCGCCAGCAAAATCCTAGCGGTCCCCGGGGAGCTGTTTTTT. Its protein product is CASKILAVPGELFF.

This clonotype was seen more than once but under ten times. The chain links TRBV4-3 to TRBJ2-5; tentatively, D is TRBD1 (6 bases). The CDR3 is 14 amino acids. V lost 1 base, J lost 9 bases, and 15 bases lay in between. Germline values: CDR1 LGHNA, CDR2 YSLEER. The CDR3 spells CASSQVTGSGAQYF. As DNA, the CDR3 is TGCGCCAGCAGCCAAGTTACAGGGTCTGGGGCCCAGTACTTC.

The chain couples TRBV28 to TRBJ2-7; D could derive from TRBD1 or TRBD2 (5 bases each). From germline, CDR1 is MDHEN and CDR2 SYDVKM. Deletions cut 4 bases from V and 0 bases from J, with 16 bases between. CDR3 length: 16 residues. The CDR3 here is CASSSGTQKASYEQYF. DNA for the CDR3: TGTGCCAGCAGTTCGGGGACGCAAAAGGCCTCCTACGAGCAGTACTTC.

The chain recombines TRBV9 with TRBJ2-4; D not certain. Germline values: CDR1 SGDLS, CDR2 YYNGEE. V gave up 4 bases and J gave up 1 base, with 9 bases separating them. This CDR3 has 14 amino acids. For the CDR3, the DNA is TGTGCCAGCAGCCACCCGGCGGCCAAAAACATTCAGTACTTC. As protein: CASSHPAAKNIQYF.

The chain has TRBV15 and TRBJ1-2, with no clear D. The germline V and J ends were trimmed by 4 bases and 4 bases, with 7 bases remaining between them. The germline V gene encodes CDR1 LNHNV and CDR2 YYDKDF (reference sequence). The CDR3 spans 12 residues. The CDR3 bases are TGTGCCACCAGCATCGGGAGCTATGGCTACACCTTC. It specifies CATSIGSYGYTF.

This chain connects TRBV6-2 or TRBV6-3 to TRBJ2-5; 11 positions agree with TRBD1. Germline V gene sequence: CDR1 MNHEY, CDR2 SVGEGT. V trimming: 8 bases; J trimming: 5 bases; junction bases outside the gene matches: 16. This CDR3 has 17 residues. The CDR3 protein is CASSWTGGRGQKETQYF. The CDR3 coding sequence is TGTGCCAGCTCCTGGACAGGGGGCAGGGGGCAAAAGGAGACCCAGTACTTC.

This rearrangement joins TRBV15 to TRBJ2-7; D gene unclear. Trimming removed 0 bases from V and 3 bases from J, with 12 bases in between. Germline-derived CDR1 and CDR2 are LNHNV and YYDKDF (reference sequence). The CDR3 is made up of 15 amino acids. The CDR3 reads CATSRDPGILYEQYF. In nucleotides, the CDR3 is TGTGCCACCAGCAGAGATCCGGGCATTCTCTACGAGCAGTACTTC.